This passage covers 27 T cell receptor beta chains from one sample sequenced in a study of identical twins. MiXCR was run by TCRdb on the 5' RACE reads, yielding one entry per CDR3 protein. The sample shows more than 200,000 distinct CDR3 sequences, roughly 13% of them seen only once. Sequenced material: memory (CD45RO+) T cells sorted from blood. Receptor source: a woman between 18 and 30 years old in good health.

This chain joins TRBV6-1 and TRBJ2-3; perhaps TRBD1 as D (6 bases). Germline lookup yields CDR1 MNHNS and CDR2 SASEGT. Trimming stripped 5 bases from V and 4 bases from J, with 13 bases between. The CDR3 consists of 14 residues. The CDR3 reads CASSPSYRADTQYF. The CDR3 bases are TGTGCCAGCAGTCCATCCTACAGGGCAGATACGCAGTATTTT.

CDR3 sequence: CASSVGANVLTF. The CDR3 DNA reads as TGTGCCAGCAGTGTAGGGGCCAACGTCCTGACTTTC. The genes are TRBV6-1 and TRBJ2-6; no definite D call. V shed 4 bases and J shed 4 bases, with 2 bases lying between them. The CDR3 runs 12 residues. Germline assignment: CDR1 MNHNS and CDR2 SASEGT.

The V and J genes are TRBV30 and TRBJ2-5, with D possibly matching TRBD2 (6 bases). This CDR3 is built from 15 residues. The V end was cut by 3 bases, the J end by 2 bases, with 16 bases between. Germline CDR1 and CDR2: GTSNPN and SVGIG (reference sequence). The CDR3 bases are TGTGCCTGGAGCCAAGGCCCGGGACTGCAAGAGACCCAGTACTTC. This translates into CAWSQGPGLQETQYF.

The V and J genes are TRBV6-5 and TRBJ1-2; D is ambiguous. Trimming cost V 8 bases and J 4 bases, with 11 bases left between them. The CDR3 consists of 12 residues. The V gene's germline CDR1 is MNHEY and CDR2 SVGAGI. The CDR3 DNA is TGTGCCAGCTCAGGAGACTTCTATGGCTACACCTTC. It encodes CASSGDFYGYTF.

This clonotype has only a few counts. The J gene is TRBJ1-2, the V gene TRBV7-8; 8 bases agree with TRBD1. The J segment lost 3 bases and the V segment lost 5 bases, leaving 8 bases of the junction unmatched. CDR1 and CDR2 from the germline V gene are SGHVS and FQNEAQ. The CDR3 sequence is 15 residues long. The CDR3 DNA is TGTGCCAGCAGCGCGACAGGGGATCTCTACTATGGCTACACCTTC. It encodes CASSATGDLYYGYTF. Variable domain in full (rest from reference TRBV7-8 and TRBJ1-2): GAGVSQSPRYKVAKRGQDVALRCDPISGHVSLFWYQQALGQGPEFLTYFQNEAQLDKSGLPSDRFFAERPEGSVSTLKIQRTQQEDSAVYLCASSATGDLYYGYTFGSGTRLTVV.

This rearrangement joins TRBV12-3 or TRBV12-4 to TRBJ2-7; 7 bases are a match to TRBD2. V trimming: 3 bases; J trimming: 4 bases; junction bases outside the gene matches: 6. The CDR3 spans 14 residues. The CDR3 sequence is CASSLRGSVYEQYF. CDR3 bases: TGTGCCAGCAGTTTGCGCGGGAGTGTTTACGAGCAGTACTTC.

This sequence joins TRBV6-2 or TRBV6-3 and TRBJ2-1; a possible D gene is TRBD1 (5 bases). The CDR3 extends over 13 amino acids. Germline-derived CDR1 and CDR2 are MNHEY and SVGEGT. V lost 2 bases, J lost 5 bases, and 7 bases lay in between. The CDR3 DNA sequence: TGTGCCAGCAGTTACGACAGACACAATGAGCAGTTCTTC. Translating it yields CASSYDRHNEQFF.

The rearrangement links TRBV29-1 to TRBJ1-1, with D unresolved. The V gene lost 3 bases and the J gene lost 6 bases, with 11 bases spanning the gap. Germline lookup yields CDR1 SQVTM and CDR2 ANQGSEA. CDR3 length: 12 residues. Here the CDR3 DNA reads TGCAGCGTTGATCTGGTAGGACCTGAAGCTTTCTTT. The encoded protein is CSVDLVGPEAFF.

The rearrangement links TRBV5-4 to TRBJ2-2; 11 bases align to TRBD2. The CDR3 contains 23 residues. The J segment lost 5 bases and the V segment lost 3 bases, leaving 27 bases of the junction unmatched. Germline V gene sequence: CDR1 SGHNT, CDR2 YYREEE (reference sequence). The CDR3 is CASSSGRGSILAGVALRTGELFF. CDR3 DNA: TGTGCCAGCAGCTCTGGTCGGGGATCAATACTAGCGGGAGTTGCGTTGAGAACCGGGGAGCTGTTTTTT.

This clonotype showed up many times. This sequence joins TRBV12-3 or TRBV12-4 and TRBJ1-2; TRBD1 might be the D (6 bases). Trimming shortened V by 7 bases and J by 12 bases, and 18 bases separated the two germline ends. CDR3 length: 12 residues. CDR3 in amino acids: CASTQSLGHDTF. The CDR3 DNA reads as TGTGCCAGCACCCAGTCCCTGGGACATGACACCTTC.

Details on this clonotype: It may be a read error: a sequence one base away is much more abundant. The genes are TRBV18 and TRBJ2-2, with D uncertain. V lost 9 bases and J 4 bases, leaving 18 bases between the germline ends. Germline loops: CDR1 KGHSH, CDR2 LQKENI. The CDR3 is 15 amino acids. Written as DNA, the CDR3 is TGTGCCAGGCCACCAGGCACTTCGCTCACCGGGGAGCTGTTTTTT. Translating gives CARPPGTSLTGELFF.

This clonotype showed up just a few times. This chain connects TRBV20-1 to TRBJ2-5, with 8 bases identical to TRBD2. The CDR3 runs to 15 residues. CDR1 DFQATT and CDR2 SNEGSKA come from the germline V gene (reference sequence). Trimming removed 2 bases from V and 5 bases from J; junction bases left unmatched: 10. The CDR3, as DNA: TGCAGTGCTAGAACTAGCGGCAGTAGGTTGGAGACCCAGTACTTC. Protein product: CSARTSGSRLETQYF.

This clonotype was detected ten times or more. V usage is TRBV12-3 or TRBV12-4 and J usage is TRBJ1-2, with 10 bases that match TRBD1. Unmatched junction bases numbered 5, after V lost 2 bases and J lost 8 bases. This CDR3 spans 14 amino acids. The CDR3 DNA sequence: TGTGCCAGCAGTTTAAGGGACAGGGGTGGAGGCTACACCTTC. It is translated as CASSLRDRGGGYTF.

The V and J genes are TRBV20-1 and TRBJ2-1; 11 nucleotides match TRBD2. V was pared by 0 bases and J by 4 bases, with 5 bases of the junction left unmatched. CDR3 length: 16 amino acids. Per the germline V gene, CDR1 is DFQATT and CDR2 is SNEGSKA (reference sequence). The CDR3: CSARDLASGGYNEQFF. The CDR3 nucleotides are TGCAGTGCTAGAGATCTCGCTAGCGGGGGGTACAATGAGCAGTTCTTC.

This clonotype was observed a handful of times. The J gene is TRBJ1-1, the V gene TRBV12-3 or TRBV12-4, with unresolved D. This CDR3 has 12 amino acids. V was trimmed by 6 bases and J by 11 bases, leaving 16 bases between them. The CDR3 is CASRPAGTLAFF. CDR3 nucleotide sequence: TGTGCCAGCAGACCTGCTGGTACTTTGGCTTTCTTT.

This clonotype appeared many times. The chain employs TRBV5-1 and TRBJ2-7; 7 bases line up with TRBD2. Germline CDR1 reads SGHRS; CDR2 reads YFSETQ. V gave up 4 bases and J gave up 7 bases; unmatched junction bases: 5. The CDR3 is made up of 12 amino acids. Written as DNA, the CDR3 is TGCGCCAGCAGCCGACTAGCTGAAGAGCAGTACTTC. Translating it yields CASSRLAEEQYF.

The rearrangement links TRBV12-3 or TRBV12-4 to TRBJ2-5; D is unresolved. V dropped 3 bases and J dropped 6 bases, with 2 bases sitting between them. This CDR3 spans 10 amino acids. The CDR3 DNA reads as TGTGCCAGCAGTTTGAAGACCCAGTACTTC. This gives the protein CASSLKTQYF.

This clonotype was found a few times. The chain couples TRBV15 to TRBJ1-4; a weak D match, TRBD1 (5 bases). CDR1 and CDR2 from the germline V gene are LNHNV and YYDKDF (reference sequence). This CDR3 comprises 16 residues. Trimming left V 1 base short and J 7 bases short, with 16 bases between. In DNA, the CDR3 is TGTGCCACCAGCAGAGGTTGGCAGGGTGATGGTGAAAAACTGTTTTTT. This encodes CATSRGWQGDGEKLFF.

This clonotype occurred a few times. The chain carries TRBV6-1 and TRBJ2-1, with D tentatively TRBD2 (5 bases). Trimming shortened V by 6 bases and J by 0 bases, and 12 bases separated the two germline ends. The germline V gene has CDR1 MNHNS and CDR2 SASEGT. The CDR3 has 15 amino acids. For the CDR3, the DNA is TGTGCCAGCAGCCGTACTAGGAGCTCCTACAATGAGCAGTTCTTC. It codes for CASSRTRSSYNEQFF.

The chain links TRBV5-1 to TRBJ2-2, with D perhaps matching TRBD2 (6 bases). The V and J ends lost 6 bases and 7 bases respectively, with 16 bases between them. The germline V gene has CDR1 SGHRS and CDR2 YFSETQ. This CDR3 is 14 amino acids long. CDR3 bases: TGCGCCAGCAAAGGATCGGGAGTGATCGGGGAGCTGTTTTTT. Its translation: CASKGSGVIGELFF.

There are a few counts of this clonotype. The CDR3 loop is CSARTGAYNNSPLHF. Here the CDR3 DNA reads TGCAGTGCTAGGACAGGCGCATATAATAATTCACCCCTCCACTTT. The chain joins TRBV20-1 to TRBJ1-6; a weak D match, TRBD1 (6 bases). The CDR3 has 15 amino acids. Germline CDR1 and CDR2: DFQATT and SNEGSKA (reference sequence). V was cut by 3 bases and J by 5 bases, with 14 bases left in between.

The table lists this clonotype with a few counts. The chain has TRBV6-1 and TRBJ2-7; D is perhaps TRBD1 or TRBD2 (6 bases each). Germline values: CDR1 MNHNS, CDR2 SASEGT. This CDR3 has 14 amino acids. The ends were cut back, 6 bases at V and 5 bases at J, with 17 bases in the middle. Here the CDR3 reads CASRPVGGVNEQYF. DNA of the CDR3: TGTGCCAGCAGGCCCGTGGGGGGCGTCAACGAGCAGTACTTC.

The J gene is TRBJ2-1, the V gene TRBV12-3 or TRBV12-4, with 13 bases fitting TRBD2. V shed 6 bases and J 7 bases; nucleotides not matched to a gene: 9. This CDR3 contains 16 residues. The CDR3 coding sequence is TGTGCCAGCAGCCAGACTAGCGGGGGGAATAGGAATGAGCAGTTCTTC. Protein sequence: CASSQTSGGNRNEQFF.

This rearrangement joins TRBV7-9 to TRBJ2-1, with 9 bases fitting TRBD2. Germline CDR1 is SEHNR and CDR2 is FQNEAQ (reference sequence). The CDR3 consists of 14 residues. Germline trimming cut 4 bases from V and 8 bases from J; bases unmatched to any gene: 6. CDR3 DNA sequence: TGTGCCAGCAGCTCGACTAGCGGTTTCCATGAGCAGTTCTTC. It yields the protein CASSSTSGFHEQFF.

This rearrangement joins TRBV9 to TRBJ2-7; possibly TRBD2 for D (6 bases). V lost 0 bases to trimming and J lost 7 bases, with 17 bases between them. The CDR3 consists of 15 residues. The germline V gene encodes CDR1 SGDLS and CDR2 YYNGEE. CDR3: CASSVGNSGDGEQYF. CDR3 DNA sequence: TGTGCCAGCAGCGTAGGAAATTCGGGGGATGGGGAGCAGTACTTC.

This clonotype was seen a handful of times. CDR3 sequence: CASREGRVLALHF. CDR3 nucleotide sequence: TGTGCCAGCAGGGAGGGACGGGTTCTAGCCCTCCACTTT. J is TRBJ1-6 and V is TRBV6-1; D is perhaps TRBD1 (5 bases). V lost 6 bases and J lost 14, with 17 bases in between. The CDR3 runs to 13 residues. Germline values: CDR1 MNHNS, CDR2 SASEGT.

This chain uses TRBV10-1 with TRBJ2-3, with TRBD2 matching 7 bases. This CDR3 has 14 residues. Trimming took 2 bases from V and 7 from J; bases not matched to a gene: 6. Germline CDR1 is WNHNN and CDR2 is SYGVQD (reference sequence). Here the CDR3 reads CASSESLAVNTQYF. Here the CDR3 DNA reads TGCGCCAGCAGTGAGAGTCTAGCGGTGAATACGCAGTATTTT.